This T cell receptor (beta chain) was captured by sequencing in a study of CD8 T cells in Susac syndrome. With regard to this clonotype: Antigen: not known.

This CDR3 region has 13 residues. V was trimmed by 0 bases and J by 3 bases, leaving 8 bases between them. Germline V gives CDR1 DFQATT, CDR2 SNEGSKA (reference sequence). CD8+ and CD4+ T cells taken from blood had their TCR beta sequenced. Negative magnetic isolation gave CD8+ and CD4+ cells; FACS enriched CD8+ TEMRA. General study findings and limits: By the study's own acknowledgment, its TCR sequencing and HLA analysis included relatively few individuals.

Random hexamers were used to reverse transcribe an amount of roughly 0.45 to 1 ug RNA. By means of immunoSEQ multiplex PCR, TCR beta CDR3 spanning 54 Vbeta and 13 Jbeta underwent amplification. TCRdb analysed the immunoSEQ multiplex PCR reads with MiXCR anew, one entry per CDR3 protein. The data show approximately 150,000 distinct CDR3 sequences, 94% seen once. What was sequenced was CD4+ T cells from PBMCs. The chain has TRBV20-1 and TRBJ1-1; no clear D gene. This TCR derives from a human donor with multiple sclerosis. The CDR3 DNA is TGCAGTGCTAGAGATCGTGGGTACACTGAAGCTTTCTTT. Translation gives CSARDRGYTEAFF.